This T cell receptor beta chain appears in the sequencing data of a study of monozygotic twins with inflammatory bowel disease. The study, taken as a whole, reports: Repertoire similarity did not differ between concordant and discordant twins, possibly owing to limited power. Support was absent for any single strong signal or clonotype linked to IBD.

TCRdb reprocessed the 5' RACE reads, keeping one entry per CDR3 protein, no DNA. This sample's table has over 200,000 distinct CDR3 sequences. As concerns this clonotype: Its specificity is unknown.

The V gene's germline CDR1 is SGHKS and CDR2 YYEKEE (reference sequence). The CDR3 is 17 amino acids. This TCR was recovered from a human donor with ulcerative colitis or Crohn's disease, or a healthy co-twin of an affected twin (not recorded which). Specimen: blood. The chain carries TRBV5-5 and TRBJ2-5; TCRdb names TRBD2, which stays unverified in the absence of DNA. The CDR3 spells CASSLYLAGGPGETQYF.